This T cell receptor beta chain was observed in a study of T cell clonotyping in hematopoietic cell transplantation. Study-level information: Cytoreduction preceded collection of pretransplant recipient samples. Study findings and constraints: Pathologically expanded recipient clonotypes increased progressively from day 30 to day 180 as diversity fell. Cells were unsorted, so CD4 and CD8 contributions were not separated. Broader posttransplant TCR repertoire diversity was predicted by graft donor and pretransplant recipient Inverse Simpson Index values.

Documented time point: recipient sample about 28 days before transplant, after cytoreduction. Measured with immunoSEQ multiplex PCR; TCRdb has only the in-frame clones, and not every one. The sample has about 28,000 clones, under 90% seen once. Of note for this clone: Its cognate antigen is unknown.

The sample in question was peripheral blood mononuclear cells, obtained before stem cell transplant. The receptor comes from a man in his forties with acute myeloid leukemia. Some clones in this sample may be carry-over from other donors' samples.

DNA of the CDR3: TGTGCCAGCAGACCCTCAGGGGGGAACATTCAGTACTTC. This sequence encodes CASRPSGGNIQYF. The rearrangement uses TRBV27 and TRBJ2-4; D might be TRBD1 (7 bases). This CDR3 comprises 13 residues. Germline V lookup: CDR1 MNHEY, CDR2 SMNVEV (reference sequence). Trimming took off 6 bases at V and 7 bases at J, with 13 bases between the two ends.